The 15 T cell receptor beta chains below were found in one sample sequenced in a study of cytomegalovirus exposure and HLA in healthy donors. Clones were read by immunoSEQ multiplex PCR, and TCRdb kept only the in-frame ones, dropping some. The sample yields 180,000 or so clones, roughly 84% seen once. Sequencing was performed on PBMCs. The source is a woman younger than 45 in good health and CMV-seropositive.

The V and J genes are TRBV27 and TRBJ2-2; 8 bases are shared with TRBD1. Germline values: CDR1 MNHEY, CDR2 SMNVEV (reference sequence). This CDR3 spans 16 amino acids. Trimming removed 5 bases from V and 1 base from J; junction bases left unmatched: 6. The CDR3: CASSPGQGRNTGELFF. CDR3 in DNA: TGTGCCAGCAGTCCAGGACAGGGTCGGAACACCGGGGAGCTGTTTTTT.

This chain joins TRBV5-1 and TRBJ1-2; D is unclear. CDR3 size: 12 residues. CDR1 is SGHRS, CDR2 YFSETQ, per germline. Between the trimmed V and J ends, which lost 0 bases and 14 bases, there was a span of 14 bases. In DNA, the CDR3 is TGCGCCAGCAGCTTGGCCGGGCCGGCGGGGACCTTC. Amino acids: CASSLAGPAGTF.

The chain employs TRBV7-9 and TRBJ2-3, with D possibly matching TRBD1 (5 bases). This CDR3 is 11 amino acids long. V dropped 5 bases and J dropped 7 bases, with 7 bases sitting between them. Germline CDR1 and CDR2: SEHNR and FQNEAQ (reference sequence). DNA of the CDR3: TGTGCCAGCAGCCCGGACAATACGCAGTATTTT. This sequence encodes CASSPDNTQYF.

This chain links TRBV11-3 with TRBJ1-1; the D gene is possibly TRBD1 (6 bases). The germline CDR1 and CDR2 sequences are SGHNT and YENEEA. The CDR3 extends over 15 amino acids. Trimming pared 5 bases from V and 3 bases from J, leaving 16 bases between. CDR3 nucleotides: TGTGCCAGCAGCAGGGGAGGGGGGCCGGACACTGAAGCTTTCTTT. This encodes CASSRGGGPDTEAFF.

This chain links TRBV11-3 with TRBJ1-1, with D maybe TRBD1 (5 bases). The CDR3 sequence is 16 residues long. CDR1 and CDR2 (germline): SGHNT, YENEEA. V was shortened by 6 bases and J by 0 bases, with 17 bases between the two germline ends. The CDR3, as DNA: TGTGCCAGCAGATCAAACCCGACAGCCTTGAACACTGAAGCTTTCTTT. Protein product: CASRSNPTALNTEAFF.

The V call is TRBV5-4, the J call TRBJ2-4; 7 nucleotides match TRBD1. Germline lookup yields CDR1 SGHNT and CDR2 YYREEE (reference sequence). V was clipped by 0 bases and J by 0 bases; unmatched bases: 3. The CDR3 covers 16 residues. CDR3 sequence (DNA): TGTGCCAGCAGCTTGGACGCAGGGGGAGCCAAAAACATTCAGTACTTC. Translation gives CASSLDAGGAKNIQYF.

This clone has just a few counts. The V gene is TRBV2, the J gene TRBJ2-3, with a possible D match to TRBD2 (5 bases). The V end was cut by 6 bases, the J end by 6 bases, with 13 bases between. CDR3 length equals 13 residues. The germline V gene has CDR1 SNHLY and CDR2 FYNNEI. The CDR3 sequence is CASSTRSGDTQYF. CDR3 coding DNA: TGTGCCAGCAGCACTAGGAGTGGGGATACGCAGTATTTT. The full variable domain, its missing parts supplied by reference TRBV2 and TRBJ2-3, is EPEVTQTPSHQVTQMGQEVILRCVPISNHLYFYWYRQILGQKVEFLVSFYNNEISEKSEIFDDQFSVERPDGSNFTLKIRSTKLEDSAMYFCASSTRSGDTQYFGPGTRLTVL.

The V and J genes are TRBV5-1 and TRBJ2-7; 13 nucleotides match TRBD2. The CDR3 length is 15 residues. Trimming removed 1 base from V and 5 bases from J; junction bases left unmatched: 3. From germline, CDR1 is SGHRS and CDR2 YFSETQ. The CDR3 DNA sequence: TGCGCCAGCAGCTTGAGACTAGCGGGAGGTGACGAGCAGTACTTC. This sequence encodes CASSLRLAGGDEQYF.

The V and J genes are TRBV7-2 and TRBJ2-7, with D unclear. Trimming shortened V by 0 bases and J by 4 bases, and 7 bases separated the two germline ends. Germline assignment: CDR1 SGHTA and CDR2 FQGNSA. This CDR3 region has 13 residues. The CDR3 nucleotides read TGTGCCAGCAGCTTAGCTCGAACTTACGAGCAGTACTTC. This gives the protein CASSLARTYEQYF.

V usage is TRBV9 and J usage is TRBJ2-4; D uncertain. The V end lost 0 bases, the J end lost 5 bases, and 6 bases lay between the germline ends. The CDR3 is made up of 13 amino acids. Germline CDR1 reads SGDLS; CDR2 reads YYNGEE. The CDR3 loop is CASSVGRENIQYF. The CDR3 nucleotides are TGTGCCAGCAGCGTAGGTCGAGAAAACATTCAGTACTTC.

The chain joins TRBV29-1 to TRBJ2-1, with TRBD2 matching over 7 bases. J lost 7 bases, V lost 4 bases, and 7 bases had no gene match. Germline lookup yields CDR1 SQVTM and CDR2 ANQGSEA. CDR3 length: 13 amino acids. DNA for the CDR3: TGCAGCGTTGTCGCTAGCGGTGTTAATGAGCAGTTCTTC. Amino acid sequence: CSVVASGVNEQFF.

This clone is a singleton in its sample. The chain is built from TRBV25-1 and TRBJ2-3; 8 bases map to TRBD2. This CDR3 contains 14 residues. Germline lookup yields CDR1 MGHDK and CDR2 SYGVNS. The V and J ends lost 5 bases and 3 bases, in that order; junction bases with no gene match: 4. The CDR3 DNA reads as TGTGCCAGCAGTCAGCGGGAGCCTACAGATACGCAGTATTTT. Amino acid sequence: CASSQREPTDTQYF.

The chain combines TRBV2 with TRBJ1-5; D perhaps matches TRBD1 (5 bases). Germline loops: CDR1 SNHLY, CDR2 FYNNEI. This CDR3 is built from 13 residues. Trimming took 6 bases from V and 4 from J, leaving 10 bases between them. CDR3 residues: CASSLGQNQPQHF. CDR3 bases: TGTGCCAGCAGCCTTGGACAAAATCAGCCCCAGCATTTT.

The rearrangement joins TRBV5-1 to TRBJ1-1; D is perhaps TRBD1 (5 bases). V was clipped by 6 bases and J by 5 bases, with 20 bases between them. CDR3 length equals 15 residues. CDR1 and CDR2 (germline): SGHRS, YFSETQ. The CDR3 is CASKLSGGGGTEAFF. The DNA for the CDR3 is TGCGCCAGCAAACTATCGGGCGGGGGTGGAACTGAAGCTTTCTTT.

The chain carries TRBV11-1 and TRBJ2-7; D uncertain. Between the trimmed V and J ends, which lost 1 base and 1 base, there was a span of 5 bases. Germline assignment: CDR1 SGHAT and CDR2 FQDESV (reference sequence). The CDR3 sequence is 13 residues long. The CDR3 sequence is CASSLVQSYEQYF. The CDR3 DNA sequence: TGTGCCAGCAGCTTAGTACAGTCCTACGAGCAGTACTTC.